These T cell receptor beta chains were read from a single sample in a study of T cell responses to AZD1222 COVID-19 vaccine. Libraries were prepared by immunoSEQ multiplex PCR; TCRdb keeps only in-frame clonotypes and omits some of them. The table records tens of thousands of clones, 65% to 80% of them present only once. The material sequenced was peripheral blood, taken on day 0 of AZD1222 vaccination. The receptors come from an adult in good health. Both conserved end residues are part of each CDR3. D genes are given only for firm matches. Expanded clones get a size class; other rows say once, few or many, or leave the size out.

cdr3_length,j_call,d_call,clone_size,v_call,cdr3_aa,cdr3_nt
15,TRBJ1-4,NA,NA,TRBV28,CASSRDITTNEKLFF,TGTGCCAGCAGCCGGGACATAACAACTAATGAAAAACTGTTTTTT
17,TRBJ2-2,NA,NA,TRBV4-3,CASSQAQMFANTGELFF,TGCGCCAGCAGCCAGGCACAGATGTTCGCGAACACCGGGGAGCTGTTTTTT
19,TRBJ2-1,NA,NA,TRBV7-9,CASSSLGVGEKYSYNEQFF,TGTGCCAGCAGCTCCTTGGGGGTAGGGGAAAAATACTCCTACAATGAGCAGTTCTTC
16,TRBJ2-2,NA,NA,TRBV9,CASSVVLAPNTGELFF,TGTGCCAGCAGCGTTGTCCTAGCACCGAACACCGGGGAGCTGTTTTTT
15,TRBJ1-2,NA,NA,TRBV7-9,CASSPYTSAEYGYTF,TGTGCCAGCAGCCCGTACACCTCCGCGGAGTATGGCTACACCTTC
14,TRBJ1-1,NA,NA,TRBV6-5,CASSYRTMNTEAFF,TGTGCCAGCAGTTACCGCACCATGAACACTGAAGCTTTCTTT
16,TRBJ1-2,TRBD1,NA,TRBV28,CASRPFSGQGFYGYTF,TGTGCCAGCAGACCCTTTTCGGGACAGGGGTTCTATGGCTACACCTTC
15,TRBJ2-7,TRBD2,NA,TRBV9,CASSPKDGGSYEQYF,TGTGCCAGCAGCCCCAAGGACGGGGGGTCCTACGAGCAGTACTTC
14,TRBJ1-1,NA,NA,TRBV18,CASSPGTRNTEAFF,TGTGCCAGCTCACCAGGGACAAGGAACACTGAAGCTTTCTTT
12,TRBJ2-1,NA,NA,TRBV6-5,CASSYGVDEQFF,TGTGCCAGCAGTTACGGGGTTGATGAGCAGTTCTTC
13,TRBJ1-1,TRBD1,NA,TRBV3-1/TRBV3-2,CASSRQGVTEAFF,TGTGCCAGCAGCCGACAGGGTGTCACTGAAGCTTTCTTT
15,TRBJ2-7,TRBD1,NA,TRBV28,CASSPRTGSGHEQYF,TGTGCCAGCAGTCCAAGGACAGGGTCGGGCCACGAGCAGTACTTC
14,TRBJ1-6,TRBD1,NA,TRBV19,CASRIGTGDSPLHF,TGTGCCAGTCGGATCGGGACAGGAGATTCACCCCTCCACTTT
13,TRBJ1-6,NA,once,TRBV5-1,CASSLDLESPLHF,TGCGCCAGCAGCCTCGATTTAGAATCACCCCTCCACTTT
13,TRBJ2-5,NA,NA,TRBV7-3,CASSLNSQETQYF,TGTGCCAGCAGCTTAAATTCCCAAGAGACCCAGTACTTC
13,TRBJ1-2,NA,once,TRBV5-6,CASSSAAHYGYTF,TGTGCCAGCAGCTCGGCAGCCCATTATGGCTACACCTTC
13,TRBJ2-7,NA,few,TRBV5-1,CASRPSTSYEQYF,TGCGCCAGCAGGCCCAGCACCTCCTACGAGCAGTACTTC
14,TRBJ2-1,TRBD2,NA,TRBV3-1/TRBV3-2,CASTQGASGGRQFF,TGTGCCAGCACCCAAGGAGCTAGCGGGGGGCGGCAGTTCTTC
15,TRBJ2-7,NA,NA,TRBV3-1/TRBV3-2,CASSRMPGPSYEQYF,TGTGCCAGCAGCCGAATGCCGGGCCCCTCCTACGAGCAGTACTTC
15,TRBJ2-2,NA,few,TRBV9,CASSPSGTARAGLFF,TGTGCCAGCAGCCCCTCCGGGACAGCCCGCGCGGGACTGTTTTTT
15,TRBJ2-3,NA,once,TRBV4-1,CASSQLGGGTDTQYF,TGCGCCAGCAGCCAGTTGGGTGGGGGCACAGATACGCAGTATTTT
13,TRBJ1-3,NA,NA,TRBV11-2,CASTLRPGNTIYF,TGTGCCAGCACCTTGAGACCTGGAAACACCATATATTTT
14,TRBJ1-1,NA,many,TRBV7-9,CASSPWGENTEAFF,TGTGCCAGCAGCCCGTGGGGAGAGAACACTGAAGCTTTCTTT
13,TRBJ1-2,NA,NA,TRBV19,CASSIGQQYGYTF,TGTGCCAGTAGTATAGGACAGCAGTATGGCTACACCTTC
13,TRBJ2-2,NA,NA,TRBV12-3/TRBV12-4,CASSRHNTGELFF,TGTGCCAGCAGCCGACACAACACCGGGGAGCTGTTTTTT
13,TRBJ2-7,NA,NA,TRBV29-1,CSVEERAGEGQYF,TGCAGCGTTGAAGAGAGGGCAGGGGAAGGACAGTACTTC
13,TRBJ2-1,NA,NA,TRBV11-1,CASSFVTYNEQFF,TGTGCCAGCAGCTTCGTCACTTACAATGAGCAGTTCTTC
14,TRBJ2-2,NA,NA,TRBV19,CASISGPNTGELFF,TGTGCCAGTATCAGCGGGCCTAACACCGGGGAGCTGTTTTTT
13,TRBJ1-2,NA,NA,TRBV19,CASYSQGFHGYTF,TGTGCCAGTTATTCACAGGGCTTCCATGGCTACACCTTC
15,TRBJ2-3,NA,NA,TRBV4-3,CASSPSGTGSDTQYF,TGCGCCAGCAGCCCAAGTGGGACGGGATCAGATACGCAGTATTTT
18,TRBJ1-4,NA,NA,TRBV28,CASSPNRWTAGDNEKLFF,TGTGCCAGCAGTCCCAACCGTTGGACAGCCGGGGATAATGAAAAACTGTTTTTT
11,TRBJ1-5,NA,NA,TRBV2,CASRLGQPQHF,TGTGCCAGCAGACTCGGTCAGCCCCAGCATTTT
14,TRBJ1-1,NA,NA,TRBV4-3,CASSQDLGGTEAFF,TGCGCCAGCAGCCAAGATCTGGGTGGCACTGAAGCTTTCTTT
13,TRBJ1-1,NA,many,TRBV28,CASSLGRNTEAFF,TGTGCCAGCAGTTTAGGACGGAACACTGAAGCTTTCTTT